Listed here are 32 T cell receptor beta chains from one sample, sequenced in a study of T cells in Graves' hyperthyroidism and ophthalmopathy. There were TCR beta CDR3 regions amplified from RNA transcripts. Carried out on the TCR CDR3, a first-round RT-PCR used the HTBI primer set. MiXCR was run by TCRdb on the multiplex PCR reads, yielding one entry per CDR3 protein. There are about 680,000 distinct CDR3 sequences in the sample; just over 35% occur only once, and around 30% lies in the top ten. Sequenced sample: blood. The receptors come from a woman aged 40-49 years with Graves' hyperthyroidism.

The rearrangement uses TRBV12-3 or TRBV12-4 and TRBJ2-6; D ambiguous. This CDR3 is 16 amino acids long. Trimming pared 0 bases from V and 0 bases from J, leaving 6 bases between. DNA for the CDR3: TGTGCCAGCAGTTTAGCCGGATACTCTGGGGCCAACGTCCTGACTTTC. It encodes CASSLAGYSGANVLTF.

This clonotype appeared a few times. The V and J genes are TRBV6-2 or TRBV6-3 and TRBJ2-7, with TRBD1 identical over 7 bases. CDR1 is MNHEY, CDR2 SVGEGT, per germline. The J segment lost 5 bases and the V segment lost 0 bases, leaving 10 bases of the junction unmatched. This CDR3 is 16 amino acids long. CDR3 loop: CASSYSRTDRDHEQYF. CDR3 nucleotide sequence: TGTGCCAGCAGTTACTCGAGGACTGACAGGGACCACGAGCAGTACTTC.

At least ten counts were recorded for this clonotype. The V gene is TRBV11-2, the J gene TRBJ2-7; D might be TRBD2 (6 bases). Per germline, CDR1 SGHAT and CDR2 FQNNGV. V gave up 2 bases and J gave up 4 bases, with 9 bases separating them. The CDR3 totals 13 residues. CDR3 DNA: TGTGCCAGCAGCTTACTAGCGCGTTACGAGCAGTACTTC. It translates to CASSLLARYEQYF.

The chain combines TRBV4-3 with TRBJ2-2; D is uncertain. CDR1 and CDR2 from the germline V gene are LGHNA and YSLEER. This CDR3 contains 13 residues. Between the trimmed V and J ends, which lost 0 bases and 9 bases, there was a span of 8 bases. CDR3 sequence: CASSQDRARELFF. CDR3 bases: TGCGCCAGCAGCCAAGATAGGGCCAGGGAGCTGTTTTTT.

Here the CDR3 DNA reads TGTGCCAGCAGTTTGGGAGCGGGGGGACTCCAAGAGACCCAGTACTTC. Translated: CASSLGAGGLQETQYF. The chain recombines TRBV12-3 or TRBV12-4 with TRBJ2-5; 9 nucleotides align to TRBD2. CDR3 length: 16 amino acids. V lost 3 bases to trimming and J lost 1 base; unmatched junction nucleotides: 6.

The genes are TRBV6-5 and TRBJ2-7; no reliable D call. Germline V gene lookup returns CDR1 MNHEY and CDR2 SVGAGI. Trimming shortened V by 5 bases and J by 7 bases, and 18 bases separated the two germline ends. The CDR3 runs to 14 residues. The CDR3: CASSTHDLGGEQYF. The CDR3 nucleotides read TGTGCCAGCAGTACGCACGACCTTGGTGGGGAGCAGTACTTC.

With regard to this clonotype: A much larger clone is a single base away; this may be a read error. The V and J genes are TRBV9 and TRBJ1-1; D not resolved. The germline V and J ends were trimmed by 0 bases and 0 bases, with 12 bases remaining between them. The length of the CDR3 is 16 residues. The germline CDR1 and CDR2 sequences are SGDLS and YYNGEE. CDR3 amino acids: CASSVVLSTVNTEAFF. CDR3 DNA sequence: TGTGCCAGCAGCGTAGTTTTAAGTACGGTGAACACTGAAGCTTTCTTT.

The V gene is TRBV19, the J gene TRBJ2-7, with 9 positions matching TRBD2. The CDR3 runs to 16 residues. The J segment lost 2 bases and the V segment lost 2 bases, leaving 7 bases of the junction unmatched. From germline, CDR1 is LNHDA and CDR2 SQIVND (reference sequence). CDR3 DNA sequence: TGTGCCAGTAGTATATCCGGACTAGCGATAACCTACGAGCAGTACTTC. It is translated as CASSISGLAITYEQYF.

This sequence joins TRBV11-2 and TRBJ2-7; the D call may be TRBD1 or TRBD2 (5 bases each). V was pared by 2 bases and J by 0 bases, with 17 bases between. This CDR3 region has 17 residues. Germline CDR1 SGHAT, CDR2 FQNNGV. The CDR3 protein is CASSLTRPGTRSYEQYF. The CDR3 DNA reads as TGTGCCAGCAGCTTAACTAGGCCCGGGACCCGCTCCTACGAGCAGTACTTC.

This clonotype was detected only a few times. This rearrangement joins TRBV13 to TRBJ1-4, with TRBD1 matching over 7 bases. The CDR3 length is 14 residues. Germline-derived CDR1 and CDR2 are PRHDT and FYEKMQ (reference sequence). J gave up 6 bases and V 5 bases, and 6 bases lay outside the gene matches. Written as DNA, the CDR3 is TGTGCCAGCAGCCACCGACAGGGTTATGAAAAACTGTTTTTT. As protein: CASSHRQGYEKLFF.

There are a few counts of this clonotype. This rearrangement joins TRBV5-4 to TRBJ1-1; the match to TRBD1 covers 7 bases. The CDR3 has 16 residues. The junction had 5 bases not matched to a gene; V was cut back by 0 bases and J by 0 bases. Germline V gene lookup returns CDR1 SGHNT and CDR2 YYREEE (reference sequence). In DNA form, the CDR3 reads TGTGCCAGCAGCTTGGGACAGGGCCTCATGAACACTGAAGCTTTCTTT. This encodes CASSLGQGLMNTEAFF.

V usage is TRBV3-1 and J usage is TRBJ2-7, with 8 positions matching TRBD2. With V trimmed by 4 bases and J by 3 bases, 5 bases remained unmatched. CDR1 is LGHDT, CDR2 YNNKEL, per germline (reference sequence). This CDR3 is built from 14 residues. The CDR3, as DNA: TGTGCCAGCAGCCCGGGACTAGGAGTCTACGAGCAGTACTTC. Encoded protein: CASSPGLGVYEQYF.

The sample holds many counts of this clonotype. The chain combines TRBV20-1 with TRBJ1-1; D may be TRBD1 (6 bases). The V end was cut by 3 bases, the J end by 7 bases, with 9 bases between. Germline assignment: CDR1 DFQATT and CDR2 SNEGSKA (reference sequence). This CDR3 contains 11 residues. CDR3 in DNA: TGCAGTGCTAGGCAGGACAGTGAAGCTTTCTTT. Encoded protein: CSARQDSEAFF.

The genes are TRBV10-2 and TRBJ1-2; the D is unclear. The CDR3 runs 16 residues. V was pared by 6 bases and J by 2 bases, with 19 bases between. Germline lookup yields CDR1 WSHSY and CDR2 SAAADI. Here the CDR3 DNA reads TGCGCCAGCAGCCGACATACAACCCACGGAAACTATGGCTACACCTTC. This encodes CASSRHTTHGNYGYTF.

This clonotype was counted many times. V usage is TRBV7-2 and J usage is TRBJ1-1, with D perhaps matching TRBD1 (5 bases). V was pared by 3 bases and J by 0 bases, with 11 bases between. Germline loops: CDR1 SGHTA, CDR2 FQGNSA. There are 15 residues in the CDR3. CDR3 loop: CASSFRAGLNTEAFF. The CDR3 DNA reads as TGTGCCAGCAGCTTCAGGGCAGGTTTGAACACTGAAGCTTTCTTT.

This chain joins TRBV5-4 and TRBJ2-7; 8 bases agree with TRBD2. This CDR3 contains 15 residues. Germline values: CDR1 SGHNT, CDR2 YYREEE (reference sequence). V shed 1 base and J 6 bases; nucleotides not matched to a gene: 9. The CDR3 protein is CASSLWSGGPAEQYF. CDR3 nucleotide sequence: TGTGCCAGCAGCTTGTGGTCGGGGGGGCCGGCCGAGCAGTACTTC. Variable domain in full (rest from reference TRBV5-4 and TRBJ2-7): ETGVTQSPTHLIKTRGQQVTLRCSSQSGHNTVSWYQQALGQGPQFIFQYYREEENGRGNFPPRFSGLQFPNYSSELNVNALELDDSALYLCASSLWSGGPAEQYFGPGTRLTVT.

This clonotype was counted only a few times. The V gene is TRBV10-3, the J gene TRBJ1-2, with 7 bases that match TRBD1. Germline CDR1 and CDR2: ENHRY and SYGVKD. The length of the CDR3 is 12 residues. The J segment lost 7 bases and the V segment lost 10 bases, leaving 9 bases of the junction unmatched. CDR3 nucleotides: TGTGCCAGCAGACAGGGCTTCCTTGGCTACACCTTC. Residues: CASRQGFLGYTF.

In the case of this clonotype: It may be a read error: a sequence one base away is much more abundant. The gene calls are TRBV6-1 and TRBJ2-5; D is perhaps TRBD1 (6 bases). Germline CDR1 reads MNHNS; CDR2 reads SASEGT. CDR3 length: 12 amino acids. CDR3 sequence: CASKVGQEIQYF. In DNA, the CDR3 is TGTGCCAGCAAAGTGGGACAAGAGATCCAGTACTTC.

This clonotype was counted many times. The V gene is TRBV19, the J gene TRBJ1-5, with 9 positions matching TRBD1. The CDR3 runs 15 residues. V lost 7 bases, J lost 3 bases, and 7 bases stayed unmatched. CDR1 and CDR2 from the germline V gene are LNHDA and SQIVND (reference sequence). The CDR3 region has the DNA TGTGCCAGTACCAGGACAGGGGACTTCAATCAGCCCCAGCATTTT. The encoded protein is CASTRTGDFNQPQHF.

The chain uses TRBV4-2 and TRBJ1-3, with D maybe TRBD1 (6 bases). V was shortened by 6 bases and J by 0 bases, with 15 bases between the two germline ends. This CDR3 is built from 16 residues. Germline V gene lookup returns CDR1 LGHNA and CDR2 YNFKEQ. This chain's CDR3 is CASRLAGGPSGNTIYF. The CDR3 nucleotides read TGTGCCAGCAGACTAGCGGGGGGCCCCTCTGGAAACACCATATATTTT.

V and J are TRBV9 and TRBJ1-1, with 7 bases identical to TRBD1. The CDR3 length is 12 residues. Germline V CDR1 and CDR2: SGDLS, YYNGEE. J lost 4 bases, V lost 6 bases, and 3 bases had no gene match. This CDR3 reads CASNQGGTEAFF. The CDR3 DNA is TGTGCCAGCAACCAGGGGGGCACTGAAGCTTTCTTT.

V usage is TRBV19 and J usage is TRBJ2-7; D assignment may be TRBD1 or TRBD2 (5 bases each). The CDR3 loop spans 17 amino acids. CDR1 is LNHDA, CDR2 SQIVND, per germline (reference sequence). Trimming left V 2 bases short and J 1 base short, with 18 bases between. The DNA of the CDR3 is TGTGCCAGTAGTATACGTCACTCCGGGACCGTATCCTACGAGCAGTACTTC. Translating gives CASSIRHSGTVSYEQYF.

This clonotype was seen ten or more times. The chain carries TRBV10-3 and TRBJ1-5, with D maybe TRBD1 (5 bases). V shed 10 bases and J shed 2 bases, with 27 bases lying between them. Germline V gene data show CDR1 as ENHRY and CDR2 as SYGVKD. The CDR3 spans 18 residues. CDR3 amino acids: CATSPARDGWLGNQPQHF. As DNA, the CDR3 is TGTGCCACCTCGCCCGCCAGGGATGGGTGGCTCGGCAATCAGCCCCAGCATTTT.

This clonotype was counted a few times. J is TRBJ2-5 and V is TRBV5-1, with 13 positions matching TRBD2. This CDR3 spans 15 amino acids. Germline V gene sequence: CDR1 SGHRS, CDR2 YFSETQ. J lost 4 bases, V lost 4 bases, and 4 bases had no gene match. CDR3 nucleotides: TGCGCCAGCAGCCCCCGGACTAGCGGGAGAGAGACCCAGTACTTC. Translation gives CASSPRTSGRETQYF.

V is TRBV6-2 or TRBV6-3 and J is TRBJ1-2, with TRBD1 matching 7 bases. Trimming cost V 5 bases and J 0 bases; bases outside gene matches: 9. CDR1 is MNHEY and CDR2 is SVGEGT in the germline V gene. The CDR3 runs 16 residues. The CDR3 sequence is CASSNPGTAANYGYTF. The DNA for the CDR3 is TGTGCCAGCAGTAACCCCGGGACAGCAGCTAACTATGGCTACACCTTC.

This chain connects TRBV9 to TRBJ2-2; D ambiguous. This CDR3 has 15 amino acids. Germline values: CDR1 SGDLS, CDR2 YYNGEE. V dropped 0 bases and J dropped 3 bases, with 9 bases sitting between them. The CDR3 DNA follows: TGTGCCAGCAGCGTAGCCCCCGGTGACACCGGGGAGCTGTTTTTT. Amino acids: CASSVAPGDTGELFF.

Regarding this clonotype: Mismatch with germline at one junction end may stem from a read error. The chain joins TRBV7-2 to TRBJ1-2; D might be TRBD1 (6 bases). CDR3 length: 15 residues. The germline V gene encodes CDR1 SGHTA and CDR2 FQGNSA. CDR3: CASSLTGAEDYGYTF. The CDR3 region has the DNA TGCGCCAGCAGCCTGACAGGTGCGGAAGACTATGGCTACACCTTC.

The chain recombines TRBV13 with TRBJ2-5; TRBD2 agrees at 7 bases. This CDR3 has 12 amino acids. Trimming at V came to 8 bases and at J to 5 bases, leaving 5 bases not matched to a gene. Germline V gene sequence: CDR1 PRHDT, CDR2 FYEKMQ (reference sequence). The CDR3 DNA reads TGTGCCAGCGGGAGGGCCGAGGAGACCCAGTACTTC. Amino acid sequence: CASGRAEETQYF.

The genes are TRBV2 and TRBJ1-3; unclear D gene. Germline V CDR1 and CDR2: SNHLY, FYNNEI. Trimming took 5 bases from V and 0 from J, leaving 14 bases between them. This CDR3 is 16 amino acids long. The CDR3: CASSPTRLPSGNTIYF. The CDR3 region has the DNA TGTGCCAGCAGTCCGACTCGACTGCCCTCTGGAAACACCATATATTTT.

The chain uses TRBV5-6 and TRBJ1-3; possibly TRBD1 for D (6 bases). V was cut by 0 bases and J by 0 bases, with 22 bases left in between. Germline V gene data show CDR1 as SGHDT and CDR2 as YYEEEE. The CDR3 runs to 20 residues. The DNA for the CDR3 is TGTGCCAGCAGCTTGGGCCAGGGACAATTTTCGGAAGTCTCTGGAAACACCATATATTTT. Translation gives CASSLGQGQFSEVSGNTIYF.

V usage is TRBV15 and J usage is TRBJ1-1; a possible D gene is TRBD1 (6 bases). From germline, CDR1 is LNHNV and CDR2 YYDKDF (reference sequence). The CDR3 is made up of 13 amino acids. V lost 3 bases and J 7 bases, leaving 12 bases between the germline ends. CDR3 sequence (DNA): TGTGCCACCAGCAGTAGACAGGTAAATGAAGCTTTCTTT. Its protein product is CATSSRQVNEAFF.

A few counts support this clonotype. This chain joins TRBV19 and TRBJ2-6, with 7 bases that match TRBD2. V lost 6 bases, J lost 0 bases, and 8 bases stayed unmatched. CDR1 and CDR2 (germline): LNHDA, SQIVND (reference sequence). This CDR3 spans 17 amino acids. CDR3 region: CASSALAESSGANVLTF. The CDR3 coding sequence is TGTGCCAGTAGCGCCCTAGCGGAGAGCTCTGGGGCCAACGTCCTGACTTTC.